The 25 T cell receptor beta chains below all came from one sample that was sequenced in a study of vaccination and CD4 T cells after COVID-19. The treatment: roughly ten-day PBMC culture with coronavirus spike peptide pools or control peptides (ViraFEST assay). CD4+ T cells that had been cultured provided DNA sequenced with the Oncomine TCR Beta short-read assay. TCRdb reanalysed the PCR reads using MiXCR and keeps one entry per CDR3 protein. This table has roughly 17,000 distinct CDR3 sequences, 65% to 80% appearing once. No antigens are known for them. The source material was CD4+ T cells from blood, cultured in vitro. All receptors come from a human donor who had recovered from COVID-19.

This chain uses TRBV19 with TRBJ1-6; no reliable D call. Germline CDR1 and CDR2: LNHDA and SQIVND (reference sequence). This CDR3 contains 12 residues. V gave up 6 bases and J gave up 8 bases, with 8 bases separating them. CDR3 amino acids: CASRHRDSPLHF. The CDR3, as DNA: TGTGCCAGTAGGCATCGGGATTCACCCCTCCACTTT.

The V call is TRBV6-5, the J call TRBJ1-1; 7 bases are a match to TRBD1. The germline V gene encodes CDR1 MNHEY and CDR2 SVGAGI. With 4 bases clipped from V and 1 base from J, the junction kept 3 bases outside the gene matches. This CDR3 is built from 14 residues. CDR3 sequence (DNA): TGTGCCAGCAGTTGGGGACAGCAGAACACTGAAGCTTTCTTT. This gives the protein CASSWGQQNTEAFF.

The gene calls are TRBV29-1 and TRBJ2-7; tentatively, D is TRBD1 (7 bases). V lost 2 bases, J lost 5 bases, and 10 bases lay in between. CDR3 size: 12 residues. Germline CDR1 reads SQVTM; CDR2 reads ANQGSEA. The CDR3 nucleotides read TGCAGCGTTGAACAGGGGGGCAACGAGCAGTACTTC. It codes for CSVEQGGNEQYF.

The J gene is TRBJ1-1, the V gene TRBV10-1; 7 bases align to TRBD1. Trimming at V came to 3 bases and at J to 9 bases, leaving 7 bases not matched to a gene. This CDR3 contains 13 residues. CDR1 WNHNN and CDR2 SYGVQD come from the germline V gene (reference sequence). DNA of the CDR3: TGCGCCAGCAGTGACAACTGGACAGGCAAAGCTTTCTTT. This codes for CASSDNWTGKAFF.

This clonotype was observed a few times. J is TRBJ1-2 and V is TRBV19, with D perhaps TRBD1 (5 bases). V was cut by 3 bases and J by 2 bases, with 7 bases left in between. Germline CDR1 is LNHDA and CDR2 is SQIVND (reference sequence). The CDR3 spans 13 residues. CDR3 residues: CASSMAGNYGYTF. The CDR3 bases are TGTGCCAGTAGTATGGCAGGGAACTATGGCTACACCTTC.

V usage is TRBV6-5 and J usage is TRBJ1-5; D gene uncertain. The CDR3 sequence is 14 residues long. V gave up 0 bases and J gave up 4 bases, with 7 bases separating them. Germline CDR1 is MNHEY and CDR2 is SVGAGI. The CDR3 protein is CASSYSTENQPQHF. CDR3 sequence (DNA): TGTGCCAGCAGTTACTCGACCGAAAATCAGCCCCAGCATTTT.

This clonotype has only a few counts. Here the CDR3 DNA reads TGTGCCAGCACTACCCCCCGGACTAGCGGGAGTCGAGAGACCCAGTACTTC. Its protein product is CASTTPRTSGSRETQYF. This chain uses TRBV6-1 with TRBJ2-5, with 13 bases aligning to TRBD2. This CDR3 is 17 amino acids long. The ends lost 7 bases at V and 4 bases at J; junction bases unmatched: 12. In germline, CDR1 is MNHNS, CDR2 SASEGT.

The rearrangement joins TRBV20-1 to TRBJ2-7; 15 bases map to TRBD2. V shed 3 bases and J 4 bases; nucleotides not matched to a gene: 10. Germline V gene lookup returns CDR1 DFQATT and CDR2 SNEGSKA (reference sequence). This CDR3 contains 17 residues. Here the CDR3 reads CSASRDYGLAGGYEQYF. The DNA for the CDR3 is TGCAGTGCTAGCCGAGATTACGGACTAGCGGGAGGGTACGAGCAGTACTTC.

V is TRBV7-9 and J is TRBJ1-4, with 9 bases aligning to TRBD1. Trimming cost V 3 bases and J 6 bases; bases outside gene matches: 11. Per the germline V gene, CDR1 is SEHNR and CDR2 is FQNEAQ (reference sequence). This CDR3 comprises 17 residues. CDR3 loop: CASSFSPTGTGYEKLFF. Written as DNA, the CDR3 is TGTGCCAGCAGCTTTTCGCCTACCGGGACAGGGTATGAAAAACTGTTTTTT. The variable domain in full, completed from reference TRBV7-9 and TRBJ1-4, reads DTGVSQNPRHKITKRGQNVTFRCDPISEHNRLYWYRQTLGQGPEFLTYFQNEAQLEKSRLLSDRFSAERPKGSFSTLEIQRTEQGDSAMYLCASSFSPTGTGYEKLFFGSGTQLSVL.

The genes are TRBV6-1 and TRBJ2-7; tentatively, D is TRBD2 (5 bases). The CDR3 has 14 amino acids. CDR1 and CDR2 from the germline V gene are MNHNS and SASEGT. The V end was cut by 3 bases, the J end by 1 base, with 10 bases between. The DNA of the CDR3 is TGTGCCAGCAGTGACGAGGGCCCATCCTACGAGCAGTACTTC. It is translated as CASSDEGPSYEQYF.

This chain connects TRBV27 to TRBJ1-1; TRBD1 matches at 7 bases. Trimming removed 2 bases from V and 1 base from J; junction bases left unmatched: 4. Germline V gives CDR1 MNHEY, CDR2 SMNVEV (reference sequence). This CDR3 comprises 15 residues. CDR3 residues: CASSLDRATNTEAFF. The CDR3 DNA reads TGTGCCAGCAGTTTAGACAGGGCGACGAACACTGAAGCTTTCTTT.

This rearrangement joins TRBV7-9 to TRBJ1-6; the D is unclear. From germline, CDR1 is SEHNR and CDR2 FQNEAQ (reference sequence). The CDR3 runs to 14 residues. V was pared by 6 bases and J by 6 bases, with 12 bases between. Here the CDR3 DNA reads TGTGCCAGCAGTCTAATGAGGGCTAATTCACCCCTCCACTTT. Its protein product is CASSLMRANSPLHF. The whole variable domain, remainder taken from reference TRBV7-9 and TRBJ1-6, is DTGVSQNPRHKITKRGQNVTFRCDPISEHNRLYWYRQTLGQGPEFLTYFQNEAQLEKSRLLSDRFSAERPKGSFSTLEIQRTEQGDSAMYLCASSLMRANSPLHFGNGTRLTVT.

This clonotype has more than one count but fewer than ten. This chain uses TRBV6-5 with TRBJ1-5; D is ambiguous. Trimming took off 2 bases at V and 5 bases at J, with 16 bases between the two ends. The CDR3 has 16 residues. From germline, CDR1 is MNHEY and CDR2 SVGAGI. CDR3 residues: CASSYPRQPPDQPQHF. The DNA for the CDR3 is TGTGCCAGCAGTTACCCCCGTCAGCCACCGGATCAGCCCCAGCATTTT.

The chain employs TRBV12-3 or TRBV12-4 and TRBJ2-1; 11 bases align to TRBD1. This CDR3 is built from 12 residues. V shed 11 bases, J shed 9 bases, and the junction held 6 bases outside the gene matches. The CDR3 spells CAGGQGVREQFF. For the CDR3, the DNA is TGTGCCGGGGGACAGGGGGTTCGTGAGCAGTTCTTC.

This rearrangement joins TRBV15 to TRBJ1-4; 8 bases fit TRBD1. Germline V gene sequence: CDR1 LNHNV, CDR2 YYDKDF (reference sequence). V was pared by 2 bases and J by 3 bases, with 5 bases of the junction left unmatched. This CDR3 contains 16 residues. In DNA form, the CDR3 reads TGTGCCACCAGCAGACAGGCACAGGGGGCTAATGAAAAACTGTTTTTT. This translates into CATSRQAQGANEKLFF.

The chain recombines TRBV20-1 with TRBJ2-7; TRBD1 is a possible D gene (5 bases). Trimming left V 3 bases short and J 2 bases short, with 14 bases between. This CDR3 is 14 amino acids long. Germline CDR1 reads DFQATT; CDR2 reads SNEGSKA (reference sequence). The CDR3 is CSASPPGITYEQYF. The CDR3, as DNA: TGCAGTGCTAGTCCCCCAGGGATAACCTACGAGCAGTACTTC.

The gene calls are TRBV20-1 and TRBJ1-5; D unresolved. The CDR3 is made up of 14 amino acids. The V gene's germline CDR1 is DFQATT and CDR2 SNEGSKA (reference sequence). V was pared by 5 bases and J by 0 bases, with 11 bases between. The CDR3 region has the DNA TGCAGTGCTCCCCGTGAGGATAGCAATCAGCCCCAGCATTTT. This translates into CSAPREDSNQPQHF.

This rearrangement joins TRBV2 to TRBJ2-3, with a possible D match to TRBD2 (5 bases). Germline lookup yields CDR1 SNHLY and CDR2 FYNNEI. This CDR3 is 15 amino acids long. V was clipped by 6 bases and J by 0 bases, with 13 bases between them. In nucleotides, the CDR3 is TGTGCCAGCAGCACACTAGGCTTGAGCACAGATACGCAGTATTTT. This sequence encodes CASSTLGLSTDTQYF. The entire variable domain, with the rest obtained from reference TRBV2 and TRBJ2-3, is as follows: EPEVTQTPSHQVTQMGQEVILRCVPISNHLYFYWYRQILGQKVEFLVSFYNNEISEKSEIFDDQFSVERPDGSNFTLKIRSTKLEDSAMYFCASSTLGLSTDTQYFGPGTRLTVL.

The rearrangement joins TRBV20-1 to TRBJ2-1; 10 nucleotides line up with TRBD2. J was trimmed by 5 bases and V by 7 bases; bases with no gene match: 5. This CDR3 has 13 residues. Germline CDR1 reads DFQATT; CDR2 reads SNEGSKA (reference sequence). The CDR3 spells CSGSSGRDNEQFF. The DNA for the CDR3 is TGCAGTGGGTCGAGCGGGAGGGACAATGAGCAGTTCTTC.

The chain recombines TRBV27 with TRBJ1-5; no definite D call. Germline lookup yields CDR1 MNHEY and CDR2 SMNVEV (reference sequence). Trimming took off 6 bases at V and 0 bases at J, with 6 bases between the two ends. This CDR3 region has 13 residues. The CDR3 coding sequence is TGTGCCAGCAGGCCCTATAGCAATCAGCCCCAGCATTTT. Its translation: CASRPYSNQPQHF.

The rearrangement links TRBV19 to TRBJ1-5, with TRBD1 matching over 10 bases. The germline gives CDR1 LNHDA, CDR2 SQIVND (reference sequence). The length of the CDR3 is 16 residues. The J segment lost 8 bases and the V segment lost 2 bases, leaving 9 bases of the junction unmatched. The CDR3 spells CASSITGDRGREPQHF. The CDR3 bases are TGTGCCAGTAGTATAACGGGGGACAGGGGCCGGGAGCCCCAGCATTTT.

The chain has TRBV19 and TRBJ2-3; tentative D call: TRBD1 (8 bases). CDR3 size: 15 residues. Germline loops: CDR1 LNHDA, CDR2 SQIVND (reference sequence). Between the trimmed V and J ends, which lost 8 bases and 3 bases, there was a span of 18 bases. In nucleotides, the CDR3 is TGTGCCAGTCGGGAGCGGGACAGGTTGACAGATACGCAGTATTTT. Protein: CASRERDRLTDTQYF.

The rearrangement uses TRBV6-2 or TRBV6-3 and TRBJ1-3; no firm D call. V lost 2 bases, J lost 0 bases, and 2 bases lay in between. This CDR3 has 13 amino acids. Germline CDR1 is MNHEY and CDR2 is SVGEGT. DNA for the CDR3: TGTGCCAGCAGTTACAGCTCTGGAAACACCATATATTTT. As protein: CASSYSSGNTIYF.

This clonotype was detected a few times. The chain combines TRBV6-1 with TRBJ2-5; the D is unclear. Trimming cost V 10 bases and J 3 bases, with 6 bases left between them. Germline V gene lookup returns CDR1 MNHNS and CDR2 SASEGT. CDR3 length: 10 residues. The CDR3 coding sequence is TGTGCCACCCTCAAAGAGACCCAGTACTTC. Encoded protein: CATLKETQYF.

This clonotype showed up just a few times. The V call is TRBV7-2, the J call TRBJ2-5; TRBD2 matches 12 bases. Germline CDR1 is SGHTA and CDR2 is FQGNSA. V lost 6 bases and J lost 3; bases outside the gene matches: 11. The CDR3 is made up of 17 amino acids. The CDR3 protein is CASRLTSGGSSKETQYF. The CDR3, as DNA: TGTGCCAGCAGGCTGACTAGCGGGGGTTCCAGTAAAGAGACCCAGTACTTC.